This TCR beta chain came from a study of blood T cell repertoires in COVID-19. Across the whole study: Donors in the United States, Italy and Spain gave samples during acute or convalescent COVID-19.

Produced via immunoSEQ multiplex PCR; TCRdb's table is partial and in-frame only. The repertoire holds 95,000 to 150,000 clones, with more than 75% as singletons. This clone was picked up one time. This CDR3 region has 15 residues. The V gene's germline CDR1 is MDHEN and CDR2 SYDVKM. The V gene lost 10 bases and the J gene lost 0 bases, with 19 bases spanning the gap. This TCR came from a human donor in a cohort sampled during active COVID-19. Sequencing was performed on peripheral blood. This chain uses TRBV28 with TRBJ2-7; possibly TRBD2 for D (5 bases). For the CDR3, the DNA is TGTGCCACCCATGTCTTGGGAGTTAGCTCCTACGAGCAGTACTTC. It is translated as CATHVLGVSSYEQYF.